This TCR beta chain was recovered during a study of shared clonotypes between healthy human individuals (dated by TCRdb to the early 2020s). For the study in its entirety: Three men and two women, aged 18 to 49 years, made up the cohort. Per donor, three plates each were used for CD4 naive and CD4 memory, two for CD8 naive, and one for CD8 memory. Blood TCR repertoires of four to six healthy adults were deeply sequenced to estimate repertoire size and the extent of clonotype sharing between individuals. To increase sequencing depth and limit assay-specific biases, different laboratories used diverse techniques to prepare libraries and sequence TCR repertoires. Leukapheresis yielded between about 0.94 and 10 billion PBMCs per donor. Study-wide conclusions, independent of this receptor: When a handful of donors were compared, the shared fraction of clonotypes was 5% to 6.5% for naive CD4, approximately 3.5% for naive CD8, 2% to 2.5% for memory CD4, and under 0.5% for memory CD8. Based on pairwise subsampling, the degree of clonotype sharing among donors was expected to be affected by sequencing depth. Compared with non-shared clonotypes, clonotypes shared by all four sorted-subset donors had higher generation probabilities. Larger estimated clonotype richness was generally found for naive subsets than for memory subsets. The genetic and exposure-history diversity represented was limited by the small number of donors. Even with the large sequencing depth, rarefaction of the sorted-subset datasets indicated that sequencing was incomplete. Sampling was restricted to blood, and TCR repertoires in tissues likely differ from the TCR repertoires found in blood.

The donors were healthy, HIV-negative adults who had no recently reported acute infections or vaccinations. Every donor was a Caucasian adult residing in Nashville, Tennessee, USA. CD8 memory samples combined magnetically selected CD45RO+ cells with CCR7-negative CD45RA+ effector memory (TemRA) cells. Blood was obtained by leukapheresis, after which PBMCs were separated by Ficoll-Histopaque density gradient centrifugation and cryopreserved in liquid nitrogen vapor phase. Analytical flow cytometry was used to check the purity and quantity of each magnetically sorted T cell population. Genomic DNA was isolated from every sorted fraction and measured by UV absorbance on a Nanodrop 2000c. To note about this clone: Its recognized antigen is unknown. The sample holds no much larger clone one base away, and base qualities are not on file.

Using the deep immunoSEQ assay, TCR CDR3 regions were amplified from genomic DNA by multiplex PCR. Extracted genomic DNA from each cell subset was distributed evenly across all wells of several immunoSEQ 96-well plates, and each plate was treated as a replicate. For sorted subsets, 200 ng of genomic DNA, equivalent to 30,000 or so T cell genomes, went into each replicate PCR. The purified libraries were quantified using a Qubit 3.0 fluorometer, sized with a Bioanalyzer 2100, and then quantified again using the KAPA Library Quantification kit. Every immunoSEQ 96-well plate was sequenced on a dedicated single-read 150-cycle Illumina NextSeq 550 flow cell. The authors' pipeline ran thus. The immunoSEQ output contained only junctional sequences without quality scores, so filtering could not match that applied to full-length reads. Sequences were annotated with PyIR, a Python wrapper for IgBLAST v1.9, and V/J genes and CDR3 were assigned using IMGT germline references. Any read was removed if the V/J assignment was weak (E-value above 1e-6), the CDR3 was missing, or the read contained stop codons, out-of-frame junctions, or ambiguous translated residues. V3J clonotypes were defined as sequences sharing the same inferred V gene, J gene, and CDR3 amino acid sequence. Percentage overlap between repertoires was calculated by dividing the number of shared unique clonotypes by the size of the smaller repertoire. RTK rarefaction, the Chao1 estimator, and Recon v2.1 estimates of unobserved clonotypes were used to assess repertoire richness. OLGA was used to compute generation probabilities for all TCRbeta clonotypes that the gDNA method yielded from a handful of donors. TCRdb took over this immuneACCESS table, retaining in-frame rearrangements with V and J assigned. Such tables are incomplete; in checked studies, under half of the missing clones stem from an unresolved V gene, and the remainder is unexplained. V and J calls and clone size are given by that table; D and trimming were obtained from the DNA. The sample yields around 300,000 clones; roughly 84% were counted once. 15% to 20% of the sample is taken by the ten largest.

V and J are truncated by 4 bases and 7 bases respectively, leaving an intervening sequence of 10 bases. The germline V gene yields SGHTA for CDR1 and FQGNSA for CDR2. The CDR3 covers 12 residues, taking in both the cysteine and the phenylalanine. Left in the record is the CDR3 DNA by itself, 36 bases read in frame from the first base. The sequence was collected from a man between 18 and 29 years old in good health. Sequenced: memory CD8+ T cells sorted from blood. The cell subset or site label for this specimen denotes: CD45RO+ cells pooled with CCR7-negative TemRA cells. The chain couples TRBV7-2 to TRBJ1-1, with a weak D call of TRBD1 (6 bases match). In nucleotide form, the sequence is TGTGCCAGCAGCTCCCAGGGGATTGAAGCTTTCTTT. It is translated as CASSSQGIEAFF.